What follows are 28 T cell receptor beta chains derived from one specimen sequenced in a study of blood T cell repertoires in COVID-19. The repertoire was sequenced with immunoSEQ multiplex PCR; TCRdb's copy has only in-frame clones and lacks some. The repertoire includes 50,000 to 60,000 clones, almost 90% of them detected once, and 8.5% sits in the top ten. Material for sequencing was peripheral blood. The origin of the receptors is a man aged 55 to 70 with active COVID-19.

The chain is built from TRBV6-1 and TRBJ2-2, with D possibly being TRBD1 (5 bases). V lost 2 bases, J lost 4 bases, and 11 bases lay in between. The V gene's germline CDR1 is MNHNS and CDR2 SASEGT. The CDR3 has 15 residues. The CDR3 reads CASSEWGRSTGELFF. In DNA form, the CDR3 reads TGTGCCAGCAGTGAATGGGGCAGATCCACCGGGGAGCTGTTTTTT.

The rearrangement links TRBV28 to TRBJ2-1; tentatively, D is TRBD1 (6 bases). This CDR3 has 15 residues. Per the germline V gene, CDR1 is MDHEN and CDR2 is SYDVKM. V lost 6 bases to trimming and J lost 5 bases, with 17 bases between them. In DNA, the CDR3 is TGTGCCAGCAGCTCAGGGGCAGGGACCCACAATGAGCAGTTCTTC. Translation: CASSSGAGTHNEQFF.

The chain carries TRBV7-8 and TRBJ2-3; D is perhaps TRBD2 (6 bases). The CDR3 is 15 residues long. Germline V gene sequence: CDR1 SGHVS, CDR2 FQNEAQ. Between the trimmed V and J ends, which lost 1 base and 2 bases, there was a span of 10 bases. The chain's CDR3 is CASSLVSGATDTQYF. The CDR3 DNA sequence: TGTGCCAGCAGCTTAGTTAGCGGAGCCACAGATACGCAGTATTTT.

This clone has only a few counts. The CDR3 DNA follows: TGTGCCAGCAGCCAAGGGGACAACAGGGGGAGCGGTTCACCCCTCCACTTT. It encodes CASSQGDNRGSGSPLHF. This rearrangement joins TRBV3-1 (or the pseudogene TRBV3-2) to TRBJ1-6; 8 bases are shared with TRBD1. Trimming cost V 1 base and J 9 bases; bases outside gene matches: 11. The CDR3 loop spans 17 amino acids. Looked up from germline, CDR1 is LGHDT and CDR2 is YNNKEL (reference sequence).

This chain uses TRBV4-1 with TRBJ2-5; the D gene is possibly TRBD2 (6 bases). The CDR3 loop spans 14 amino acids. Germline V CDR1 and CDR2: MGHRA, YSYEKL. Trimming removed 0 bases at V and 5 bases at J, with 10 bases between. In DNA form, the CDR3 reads TGCGCCAGCAGCCAAGACGGCGGGGCGGAGACCCAGTACTTC. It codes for CASSQDGGAETQYF.

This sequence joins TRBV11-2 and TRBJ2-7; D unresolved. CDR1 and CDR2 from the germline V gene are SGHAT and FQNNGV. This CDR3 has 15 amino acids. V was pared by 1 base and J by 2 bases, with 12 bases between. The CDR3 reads CASSLGGPNPYEQYF. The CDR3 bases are TGTGCCAGCAGCTTAGGAGGTCCAAATCCCTACGAGCAGTACTTC.

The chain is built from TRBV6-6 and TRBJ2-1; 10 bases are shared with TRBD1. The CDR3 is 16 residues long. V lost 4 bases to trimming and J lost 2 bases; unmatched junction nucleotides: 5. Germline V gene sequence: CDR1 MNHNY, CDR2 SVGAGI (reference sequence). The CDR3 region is CASSWTGGTTYNEQFF. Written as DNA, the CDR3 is TGTGCCAGCAGTTGGACAGGGGGAACAACCTACAATGAGCAGTTCTTC.

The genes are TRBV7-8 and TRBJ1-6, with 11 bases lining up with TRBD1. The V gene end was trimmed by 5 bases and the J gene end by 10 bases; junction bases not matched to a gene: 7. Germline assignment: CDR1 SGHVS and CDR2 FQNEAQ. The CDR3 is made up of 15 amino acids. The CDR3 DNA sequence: TGTGCCAGCAGCGGGGGACAGGGGGAACTATCACCCCTCCACTTT. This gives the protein CASSGGQGELSPLHF.

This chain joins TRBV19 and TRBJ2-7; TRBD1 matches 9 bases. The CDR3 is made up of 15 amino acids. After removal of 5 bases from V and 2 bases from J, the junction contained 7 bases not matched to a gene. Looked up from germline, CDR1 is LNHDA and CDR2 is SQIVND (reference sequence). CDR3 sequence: CASSPRTGAAYEQYF. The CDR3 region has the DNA TGTGCCAGTAGTCCAAGGACAGGGGCAGCCTACGAGCAGTACTTC.

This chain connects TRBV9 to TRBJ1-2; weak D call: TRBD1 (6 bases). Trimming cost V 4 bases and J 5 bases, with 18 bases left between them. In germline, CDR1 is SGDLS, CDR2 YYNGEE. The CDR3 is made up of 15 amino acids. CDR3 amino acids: CASSSQTGGNYGYTF. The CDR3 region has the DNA TGTGCCAGCAGCTCACAGACAGGTGGGAATTATGGCTACACCTTC.

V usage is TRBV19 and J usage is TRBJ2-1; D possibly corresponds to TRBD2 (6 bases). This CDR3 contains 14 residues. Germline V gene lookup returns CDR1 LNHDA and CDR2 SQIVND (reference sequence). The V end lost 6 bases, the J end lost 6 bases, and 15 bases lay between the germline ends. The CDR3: CASRTGRRGNEQFF. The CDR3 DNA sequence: TGTGCCAGTAGAACAGGAAGGAGGGGCAATGAGCAGTTCTTC.

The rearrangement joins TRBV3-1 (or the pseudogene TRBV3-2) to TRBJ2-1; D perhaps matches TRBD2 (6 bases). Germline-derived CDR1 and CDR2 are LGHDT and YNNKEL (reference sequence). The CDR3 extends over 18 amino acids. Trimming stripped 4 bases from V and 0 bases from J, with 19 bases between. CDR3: CASSPGQVAESSYNEQFF. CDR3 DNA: TGTGCCAGCAGCCCGGGGCAGGTAGCGGAAAGCTCCTACAATGAGCAGTTCTTC.

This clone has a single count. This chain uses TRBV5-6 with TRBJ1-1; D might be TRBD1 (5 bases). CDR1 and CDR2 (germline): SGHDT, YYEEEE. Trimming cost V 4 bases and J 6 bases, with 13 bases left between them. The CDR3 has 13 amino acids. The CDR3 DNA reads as TGTGCCAGCAGCAACGCAGGGCACCCTGAAGCTTTCTTT. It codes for CASSNAGHPEAFF.

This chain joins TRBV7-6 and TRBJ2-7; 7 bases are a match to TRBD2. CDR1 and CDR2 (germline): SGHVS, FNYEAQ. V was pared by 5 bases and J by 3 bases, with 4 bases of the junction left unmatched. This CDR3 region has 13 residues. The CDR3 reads CASSPPGGYEQYF. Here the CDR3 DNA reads TGTGCCAGCAGCCCGCCGGGAGGCTACGAGCAGTACTTC. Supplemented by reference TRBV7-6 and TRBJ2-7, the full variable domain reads GAGVSQSPRYKVTKRGQDVALRCDPISGHVSLYWYRQALGQGPEFLTYFNYEAQQDKSGLPNDRFSAERPEGSISTLTIQRTEQRDSAMYRCASSPPGGYEQYFGPGTRLTVT.

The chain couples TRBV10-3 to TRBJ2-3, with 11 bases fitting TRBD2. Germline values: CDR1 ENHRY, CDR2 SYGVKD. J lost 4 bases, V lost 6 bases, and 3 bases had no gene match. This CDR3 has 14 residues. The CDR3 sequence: CAISLAGGPDTQYF. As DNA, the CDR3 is TGTGCCATCAGCCTAGCGGGAGGTCCAGATACGCAGTATTTT.

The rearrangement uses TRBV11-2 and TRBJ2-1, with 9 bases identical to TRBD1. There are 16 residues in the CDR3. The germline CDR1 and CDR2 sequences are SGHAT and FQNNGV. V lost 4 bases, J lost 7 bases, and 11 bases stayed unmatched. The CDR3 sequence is CASSSPGTGIWNEQFF. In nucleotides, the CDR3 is TGTGCCAGCAGCTCGCCCGGGACAGGGATTTGGAATGAGCAGTTCTTC.

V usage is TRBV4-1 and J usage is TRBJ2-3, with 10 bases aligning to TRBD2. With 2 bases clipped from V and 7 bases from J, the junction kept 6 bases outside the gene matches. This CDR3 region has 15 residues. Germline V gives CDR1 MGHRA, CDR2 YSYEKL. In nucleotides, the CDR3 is TGCGCCAGCAGCCAAAGTCTAGCGGGAGTGTATACGCAGTATTTT. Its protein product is CASSQSLAGVYTQYF.

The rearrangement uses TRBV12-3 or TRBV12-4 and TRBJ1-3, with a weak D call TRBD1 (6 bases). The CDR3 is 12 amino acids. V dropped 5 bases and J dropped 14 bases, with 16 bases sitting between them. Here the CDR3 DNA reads TGTGCCAGCAGTCGGGGGGCCAGGGGATTATATTTT. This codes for CASSRGARGLYF.

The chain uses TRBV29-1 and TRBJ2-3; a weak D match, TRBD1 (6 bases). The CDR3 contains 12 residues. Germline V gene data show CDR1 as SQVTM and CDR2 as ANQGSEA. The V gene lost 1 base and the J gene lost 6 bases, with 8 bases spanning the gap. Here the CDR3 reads CSVEGTADTQYF. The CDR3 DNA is TGCAGCGTTGAAGGGACAGCCGATACGCAGTATTTT.

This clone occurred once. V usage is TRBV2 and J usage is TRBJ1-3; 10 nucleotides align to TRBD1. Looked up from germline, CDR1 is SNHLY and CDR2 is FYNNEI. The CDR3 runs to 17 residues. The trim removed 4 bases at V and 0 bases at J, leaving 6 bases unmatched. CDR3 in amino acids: CASSVPGQGSSGNTIYF. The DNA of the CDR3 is TGTGCCAGCAGTGTCCCGGGACAGGGGTCCTCTGGAAACACCATATATTTT.

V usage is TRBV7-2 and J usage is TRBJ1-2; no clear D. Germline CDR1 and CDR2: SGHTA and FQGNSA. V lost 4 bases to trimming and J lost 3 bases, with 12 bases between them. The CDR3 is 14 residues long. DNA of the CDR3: TGTGCCAGCAGCTCAAACGGTGTAGACTATGGCTACACCTTC. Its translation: CASSSNGVDYGYTF.

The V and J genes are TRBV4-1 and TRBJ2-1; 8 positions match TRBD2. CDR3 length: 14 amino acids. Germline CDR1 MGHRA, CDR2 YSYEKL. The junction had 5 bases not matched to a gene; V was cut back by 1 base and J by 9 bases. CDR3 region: CASSQGAGDGEQFF. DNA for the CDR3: TGCGCCAGCAGCCAAGGAGCGGGAGATGGTGAGCAGTTCTTC.

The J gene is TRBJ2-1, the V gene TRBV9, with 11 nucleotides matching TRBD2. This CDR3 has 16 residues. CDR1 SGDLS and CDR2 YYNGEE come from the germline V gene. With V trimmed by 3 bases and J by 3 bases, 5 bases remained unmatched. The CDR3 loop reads CASSDGTSGNYNEQFF. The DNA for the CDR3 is TGTGCCAGCAGCGATGGGACTAGCGGAAACTACAATGAGCAGTTCTTC.

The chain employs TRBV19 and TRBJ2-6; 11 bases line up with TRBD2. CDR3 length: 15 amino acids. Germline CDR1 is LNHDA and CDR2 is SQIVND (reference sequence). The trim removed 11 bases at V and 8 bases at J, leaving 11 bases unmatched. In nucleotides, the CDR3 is TGTGCCGCGACTAGCGGGACCTCTGAGTCCAACGTCCTGACTTTC. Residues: CAATSGTSESNVLTF.

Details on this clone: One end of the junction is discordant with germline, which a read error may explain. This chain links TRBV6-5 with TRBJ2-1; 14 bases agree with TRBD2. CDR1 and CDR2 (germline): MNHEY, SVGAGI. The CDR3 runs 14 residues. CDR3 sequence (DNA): TGTACCAGCAAAGGACTAGCGGGAGGCGATGAGCAGTTCTTC. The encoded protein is CTSKGLAGGDEQFF.

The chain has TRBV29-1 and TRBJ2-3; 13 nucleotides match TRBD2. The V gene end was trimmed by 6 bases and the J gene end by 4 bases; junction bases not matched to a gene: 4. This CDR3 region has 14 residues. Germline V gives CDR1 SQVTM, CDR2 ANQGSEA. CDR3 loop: CSVPGLAGADTQYF. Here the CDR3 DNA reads TGCAGCGTCCCCGGACTAGCGGGAGCAGATACGCAGTATTTT.

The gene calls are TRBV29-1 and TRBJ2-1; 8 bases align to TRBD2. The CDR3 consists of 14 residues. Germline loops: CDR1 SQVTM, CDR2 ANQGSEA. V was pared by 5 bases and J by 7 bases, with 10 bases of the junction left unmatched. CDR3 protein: CSVPGLEIMNEQFF. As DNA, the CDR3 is TGCAGCGTTCCGGGACTAGAGATAATGAATGAGCAGTTCTTC.

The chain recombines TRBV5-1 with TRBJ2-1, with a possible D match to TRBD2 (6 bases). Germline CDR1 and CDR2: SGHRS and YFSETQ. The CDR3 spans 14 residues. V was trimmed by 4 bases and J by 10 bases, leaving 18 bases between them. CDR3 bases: TGCGCCAGCAGCGAGACTAGTCCCCTTCGCGAGCAGTTCTTC. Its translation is CASSETSPLREQFF.